This entry lists 10 T cell receptor beta chains sequenced from one sample in a study of T cell responses to AZD1222 COVID-19 vaccine. Produced via immunoSEQ multiplex PCR; TCRdb's table is partial and in-frame only. In the table there are roughly 140,000 clones, 92% of which are singletons. The starting material was peripheral blood, obtained on day 0 of AZD1222 vaccination. Source of these receptors: an adult in good health.

The chain is built from TRBV7-9 and TRBJ2-1; 11 bases align to TRBD2. The CDR3 runs 14 residues. V dropped 6 bases and J dropped 4; count of bases not matched to a gene: 2. The germline V gene encodes CDR1 SEHNR and CDR2 FQNEAQ (reference sequence). The CDR3 sequence: CASSGTSGYNEQFF. CDR3 sequence (DNA): TGTGCCAGCAGTGGGACTAGCGGTTACAATGAGCAGTTCTTC.

This chain joins TRBV27 and TRBJ1-1, with D hard to call. Germline V lookup: CDR1 MNHEY, CDR2 SMNVEV (reference sequence). The V end lost 6 bases, the J end lost 4 bases, and 12 bases lay between the germline ends. The CDR3 has 13 amino acids. CDR3: CASSALEGTEAFF. In DNA, the CDR3 is TGTGCCAGCAGCGCCTTGGAGGGCACTGAAGCTTTCTTT.

This clone was observed once. The chain is built from TRBV6-5 and TRBJ1-1, with TRBD1 matching 12 bases. The CDR3 length is 15 residues. The V segment lost 5 bases and the J segment 5 bases; nucleotides outside the gene matches: 6. Germline CDR1 is MNHEY and CDR2 is SVGAGI. The CDR3 region is CASSMGQGARTEAFF. The CDR3 nucleotides read TGTGCCAGCAGTATGGGACAGGGGGCGCGAACTGAAGCTTTCTTT.

The V gene is TRBV20-1, the J gene TRBJ2-7; TRBD1 agrees at 10 bases. The CDR3 spans 14 residues. Trimming cost V 3 bases and J 3 bases; bases outside gene matches: 5. Germline V gene data show CDR1 as DFQATT and CDR2 as SNEGSKA (reference sequence). The CDR3: CSASGQGGSYEQYF. For the CDR3, the DNA is TGCAGTGCTAGTGGACAGGGGGGTAGCTACGAGCAGTACTTC.

This clone has more than one count but fewer than ten. V is TRBV5-1 and J is TRBJ2-2; maybe TRBD1 (5 bases). The CDR3 sequence is 14 residues long. In germline, CDR1 is SGHRS, CDR2 YFSETQ. Trimming stripped 0 bases from V and 9 bases from J, with 12 bases between. The CDR3 region is CASSLAPGIWELFF. For the CDR3, the DNA is TGCGCCAGCAGCTTGGCCCCAGGGATCTGGGAGCTGTTTTTT.

CDR3 loop: CASSTGQGFLCEQYF. Written as DNA, the CDR3 is TGTGCCAGCAGCACTGGACAGGGGTTTTTATGCGAGCAGTACTTC. The chain couples TRBV9 to TRBJ2-7, with 9 bases that match TRBD1. The CDR3 spans 15 residues. J was trimmed by 6 bases and V by 4 bases; bases with no gene match: 11. CDR1 and CDR2 (germline): SGDLS, YYNGEE. Based on the CDR3 plus reference TRBV9 and TRBJ2-7, the full variable domain is DSGVTQTPKHLITATGQRVTLRCSPRSGDLSVYWYQQSLDQGLQFLIQYYNGEERAKGNILERFSAQQFPDLHSELNLSSLELGDSALYFCASSTGQGFLCEQYFGPGTRLTVT.

The J gene is TRBJ1-6, the V gene TRBV2; D may be TRBD1 (5 bases). Germline CDR1 and CDR2: SNHLY and FYNNEI. The CDR3 loop spans 13 amino acids. Trimming took 4 bases from V and 6 from J, leaving 7 bases between them. The CDR3 protein is CASSGDFNSPLHF. CDR3 coding DNA: TGTGCCAGCAGTGGGGACTTTAATTCACCCCTCCACTTT. Looking up the rest from reference TRBV2 and TRBJ1-6 gives the full variable domain: EPEVTQTPSHQVTQMGQEVILRCVPISNHLYFYWYRQILGQKVEFLVSFYNNEISEKSEIFDDQFSVERPDGSNFTLKIRSTKLEDSAMYFCASSGDFNSPLHFGNGTRLTVT.

V is TRBV7-5 and J is TRBJ1-2. TRBV7-5 is a documented pseudogene. The CDR3 has 14 residues. The chain's CDR3 is CARSLDTSGAGYTF. As DNA, the CDR3 is TGTGCCAGAAGCCTCGACACCTCGGGAGCTGGCTACACCTTC.

The V call is TRBV5-6, the J call TRBJ1-1; 8 bases are shared with TRBD1. Germline V CDR1 and CDR2: SGHDT, YYEEEE. Trimming removed 2 bases from V and 10 bases from J; junction bases left unmatched: 10. This CDR3 has 14 amino acids. The CDR3 is CASSFSTGVLSAFF. The CDR3 DNA is TGTGCCAGCAGCTTCTCGACAGGGGTCCTATCAGCTTTCTTT.

The chain is built from TRBV10-3 and TRBJ1-1; D is undetermined. The CDR3 has 13 residues. Germline-derived CDR1 and CDR2 are ENHRY and SYGVKD. V lost 7 bases to trimming and J lost 5 bases, with 14 bases between them. Here the CDR3 DNA reads TGTGCCATCAACCGTGAAGTTTCGACTGAAGCTTTCTTT. Amino acid sequence: CAINREVSTEAFF.